In this sample, the clone carrying this T cell receptor (beta chain) turned up once. Researchers ran the PCR with 60 Vbeta and 13 Jbeta primers. TCRdb keeps only in-frame clones here, not all; method: immunoSEQ multiplex PCR. The profile covers some 120,000 clones, with roughly 78% appearing a single time and around 5.8% taken by the ten largest. This record belongs to a study of cytomegalovirus exposure and HLA in healthy donors. Germline CDR1 KGHSH, CDR2 LQKENI. V lost 3 bases and J lost 1; bases outside the gene matches: 8. This CDR3 comprises 16 residues. The specimen sequenced was PBMCs. This TCR came from a woman in her thirties or forties in good health and CMV-seronegative. The chain employs TRBV18 and TRBJ1-1; 7 bases agree with TRBD1. The CDR3 nucleotides read TGTGCCAGCTCACCTATGGAAGGGGGCCCGAACACTGAAGCTTTCTTT. It specifies CASSPMEGGPNTEAFF.